The clone carrying this T cell receptor (beta chain) has at least ten counts. Its antigen is not known. Scientists made TCR beta libraries using quantitative 5'-RACE with molecular barcodes. TCRdb redid the calling of the 5' RACE reads with MiXCR, one entry per CDR3 protein. The sample lists under 250,000 distinct CDR3 sequences; 5.5% to 7.5% were seen once. The sample belongs to a study of CD8 T cells in ankylosing spondylitis. Study-wide points: Some of the motif variants had earlier been found in reactive arthritis patients' fluid and blood. Relatively rare in peripheral blood, disease-linked clones were also CD8+. What appeared characteristic of ankylosing spondylitis blood was a TCR beta motif of seven to nine highly homologous variants.

Per the germline V gene, CDR1 is SGDLS and CDR2 is YYNGEE. This CDR3 has 11 residues. Between the trimmed V and J ends, which lost 2 bases and 7 bases, there was a span of 4 bases. Sequences were obtained from blood, either unsorted or a sorted T cell fraction (not recorded which). The clonotype comes from a male donor with ankylosing spondylitis. The chain is built from TRBV9 and TRBJ2-1; D uncertain. CDR3 loop: CASSVSNEQFF. The CDR3 nucleotides are TGTGCCAGCAGCGTCTCAAATGAGCAGTTCTTC.